The 17 T cell receptor beta chains below were found in one sample sequenced in a study of radiation and T cells in renal cell carcinoma. Treatment noted: treatment-naive control, cytoreductive nephrectomy. Sequencing used immunoSEQ multiplex PCR; TCRdb keeps in-frame clones, though not all of them. This sample has about 18,000 clones; roughly three fifths occur once, and the top ten carry 33%. The sequencing here drew on tumor tissue, taken from a patient whose treatment was nephrectomy without radiotherapy. These receptors came from a man aged 45-60 years with renal cell carcinoma.

CDR3 residues: CASSTTGDGANVLTF. The DNA for the CDR3 is TGTGCCAGCAGTACCACAGGGGATGGGGCCAACGTCCTGACTTTC. The chain joins TRBV6-6 to TRBJ2-6; TRBD1 matches at 7 bases. The CDR3 has 15 residues. V was pared by 5 bases and J by 3 bases, with 4 bases of the junction left unmatched. Germline loops: CDR1 MNHNY, CDR2 SVGAGI (reference sequence).

The chain joins TRBV28 to TRBJ1-3, with D hard to call. V was trimmed by 2 bases and J by 2 bases, leaving 7 bases between them. Germline loops: CDR1 MDHEN, CDR2 SYDVKM. The CDR3 has 14 residues. As DNA, the CDR3 is TGTGCCAGCAGTTTAGAAGGGACTGGAAACACCATATATTTT. Its translation is CASSLEGTGNTIYF.

Details on this clone: One end of the junction varies from germline; a read error may be responsible. The chain combines TRBV5-1 with TRBJ2-5, with a weak D call TRBD1 (6 bases). Germline V gene sequence: CDR1 SGHRS, CDR2 YFSETQ. There are 13 residues in the CDR3. CDR3 protein: CVSSPQGRETQYF. CDR3 DNA: TGCGTCAGCAGCCCCCAGGGGCGAGAGACCCAGTACTTC.

In this sample, this clone turned up once. The gene calls are TRBV30 and TRBJ1-3; D perhaps matches TRBD1 (6 bases). Germline V gene data show CDR1 as GTSNPN and CDR2 as SVGIG (reference sequence). Trimming cost V 2 bases and J 7 bases, with 9 bases left between them. The CDR3 totals 12 residues. The DNA for the CDR3 is TGTGCCTGGAGTCTGGGGGCGAACACCATATATTTT. Translated, it gives CAWSLGANTIYF.

The chain joins TRBV29-1 to TRBJ2-7, with 10 nucleotides matching TRBD2. The J segment lost 6 bases and the V segment lost 6 bases, leaving 8 bases of the junction unmatched. The CDR3 is 13 amino acids. CDR1 is SQVTM and CDR2 is ANQGSEA in the germline V gene. CDR3 amino acids: CSVVLAGVGEQYF. The CDR3 DNA follows: TGCAGCGTCGTCCTAGCGGGAGTAGGCGAGCAGTACTTC.

Only one count was recorded for this clone. The chain carries TRBV5-5 and TRBJ2-6; no reliable D call. Germline V CDR1 and CDR2: SGHKS, YYEKEE (reference sequence). V lost 1 base to trimming and J lost 0 bases, with 11 bases between them. This CDR3 contains 17 residues. Here the CDR3 DNA reads TGTGCCAGCAGCTTGTCACCTGCCCACTCTGGGGCCAACGTCCTGACTTTC. This gives the protein CASSLSPAHSGANVLTF.

The chain links TRBV6-5 to TRBJ1-5; D is undetermined. The CDR3 has 13 residues. Germline values: CDR1 MNHEY, CDR2 SVGAGI. The V gene lost 4 bases and the J gene lost 5 bases, with 9 bases spanning the gap. CDR3 DNA: TGTGCCAGCAGTTGGCTAGCAGATCAGCCCCAGCATTTT. Its protein is CASSWLADQPQHF.

The chain links TRBV7-2 to TRBJ2-7; perhaps TRBD2 as D (5 bases). V shed 5 bases and J shed 2 bases, with 13 bases lying between them. Germline V gives CDR1 SGHTA, CDR2 FQGNSA. The CDR3 is 14 residues long. The CDR3 loop reads CASSIPGSPYEQYF. The CDR3 region has the DNA TGTGCCAGCAGCATACCGGGATCCCCCTACGAGCAGTACTTC.

This chain connects TRBV7-2 to TRBJ2-1; no clear D. The CDR3 length is 12 residues. Germline loops: CDR1 SGHTA, CDR2 FQGNSA. V shed 5 bases and J shed 8 bases, with 10 bases lying between them. The CDR3 region has the DNA TGTGCCAGCAGCGAACAGAAGGATGAGCAGTTCTTC. Encoded protein: CASSEQKDEQFF. Looking up the rest from reference TRBV7-2 and TRBJ2-1 gives the full variable domain: GAGVSQSPSNKVTEKGKDVELRCDPISGHTALYWYRQSLGQGLEFLIYFQGNSAPDKSGLPSDRFSAERTGGSVSTLTIQRTQQEDSAVYLCASSEQKDEQFFGPGTRLTVL.

The chain carries TRBV7-8 and TRBJ1-5; weak D call: TRBD1 (6 bases). CDR1 is SGHVS and CDR2 is FQNEAQ in the germline V gene. There are 16 residues in the CDR3. V was trimmed by 5 bases and J by 6 bases, leaving 20 bases between them. The CDR3 region is CASSPEGQGYGQPQHF. CDR3 nucleotide sequence: TGTGCCAGCAGCCCAGAAGGTCAGGGGTATGGTCAGCCCCAGCATTTT.

The chain links TRBV5-1 to TRBJ2-7; 9 bases are a match to TRBD1. J was trimmed by 3 bases and V by 4 bases; bases with no gene match: 5. Per germline, CDR1 SGHRS and CDR2 YFSETQ. This CDR3 spans 14 amino acids. CDR3 residues: CASSATTGGYEQYF. The CDR3 coding sequence is TGCGCCAGCAGCGCGACGACAGGGGGCTACGAGCAGTACTTC.

The chain uses TRBV9 and TRBJ2-2, with 7 bases fitting TRBD1. Germline values: CDR1 SGDLS, CDR2 YYNGEE. The junction had 8 bases not matched to a gene; V was cut back by 3 bases and J by 3 bases. CDR3 length: 16 amino acids. The CDR3 DNA reads as TGTGCCAGCAGCGGTCACAGGGGTCGGGACACCGGGGAGCTGTTTTTT. Protein sequence: CASSGHRGRDTGELFF.

The V call is TRBV6-5, the J call TRBJ2-7, with 8 positions matching TRBD1. The ends lost 5 bases at V and 4 bases at J; junction bases unmatched: 10. In germline, CDR1 is MNHEY, CDR2 SVGAGI. The CDR3 sequence is 15 residues long. The CDR3 is CASSPRAGGIYEQYF. CDR3 nucleotide sequence: TGTGCCAGCAGTCCTAGGGCAGGGGGCATATACGAGCAGTACTTC.

This clone appeared once. The V call is TRBV6-1, the J call TRBJ1-1; 10 nucleotides match TRBD1. The junction had 12 bases not matched to a gene; V was cut back by 6 bases and J by 11 bases. The CDR3 totals 14 residues. The germline V gene has CDR1 MNHNS and CDR2 SASEGT. Here the CDR3 DNA reads TGTGCCAGCAGGCCAGGGGGACAGGGGCGCTCGGCTTTCTTT. It yields the protein CASRPGGQGRSAFF.

This clone has only a few counts. This chain connects TRBV9 to TRBJ1-2; 9 nucleotides agree with TRBD1. Germline lookup yields CDR1 SGDLS and CDR2 YYNGEE. The V segment lost 2 bases and the J segment 5 bases; nucleotides outside the gene matches: 10. The CDR3 is 16 residues long. The CDR3 DNA reads as TGTGCCAGCAGCGTCGGACAGGGGCCTTCGAGTTATGGCTACACCTTC. Translating gives CASSVGQGPSSYGYTF.

The chain has TRBV5-4 and TRBJ2-1; no clear D gene. Germline loops: CDR1 SGHNT, CDR2 YYREEE (reference sequence). V lost 0 bases to trimming and J lost 4 bases, with 5 bases between them. This CDR3 has 13 amino acids. CDR3 residues: CASSLERYNEQFF. Here the CDR3 DNA reads TGTGCCAGCAGCTTGGAACGGTACAATGAGCAGTTCTTC. The variable domain in full, with the rest retrieved from reference TRBV5-4 and TRBJ2-1, is ETGVTQSPTHLIKTRGQQVTLRCSSQSGHNTVSWYQQALGQGPQFIFQYYREEENGRGNFPPRFSGLQFPNYSSELNVNALELDDSALYLCASSLERYNEQFFGPGTRLTVL.

This chain joins TRBV27 and TRBJ1-2, with 9 positions matching TRBD1. Looked up from germline, CDR1 is MNHEY and CDR2 is SMNVEV (reference sequence). The ends lost 0 bases at V and 8 bases at J; junction bases unmatched: 1. The CDR3 contains 13 residues. CDR3 amino acids: CASSLSGQGGYTF. The CDR3 DNA follows: TGTGCCAGCAGTTTATCGGGACAGGGCGGCTACACCTTC.